This is a list of T cell receptor beta chains from one sample in a study of CD8 T cells in Susac syndrome. TCRdb re-analysed the immunoSEQ multiplex PCR reads in MiXCR, keeping a single row per CDR3 protein. The sample consists of approximately 77,000 distinct CDR3 sequences, roughly 91% of them appearing once. Sequencing used CD4+ T cells from PBMCs. The receptors come from a human donor with Susac syndrome. Both conserved end residues are trimmed from each CDR3. A D gene is named only where the DNA matches it firmly.

v_call	cdr3_length	j_call	d_call	cdr3_aa
TRBV27	12	TRBJ1-2	NA	ASSLFPVSYGYT
TRBV7-2	11	TRBJ1-2	NA	ASSLPGIYGYT
TRBV7-2	13	TRBJ2-7	TRBD1	ASSLAPQGAYEQY
TRBV18	12	TRBJ2-5	NA	ASSLGALQETQY
TRBV6-5	10	TRBJ2-7	NA	ASSSGSYEQY
TRBV20-1	11	TRBJ2-5	TRBD2	SALNSGQETQY
TRBV9	13	TRBJ2-7	NA	ASSVAGDRYYEQY
TRBV2	12	TRBJ1-4	TRBD1	ASSRDRGDEKLF
TRBV7-2	13	TRBJ1-6	NA	ASSLVQGRGSPLH
TRBV18	13	TRBJ2-7	NA	ASSPMGGLTYEQY
TRBV7-2	13	TRBJ2-5	NA	ASSLAGPEKETQY
TRBV6-5	12	TRBJ2-5	NA	ASSYRTSQETQY
TRBV5-1	16	TRBJ2-1	NA	ASSLGRAGVRSYNEQF
TRBV6-5	11	TRBJ1-3	NA	ASKTGLGNTIY
TRBV2	14	TRBJ1-6	TRBD1	ASSDLGQGAISPLH
TRBV20-1	11	TRBJ2-7	NA	SARAPPGEGQY
TRBV14	14	TRBJ2-1	NA	ASSPYGVIEPQERF
TRBV20-1	11	TRBJ2-3	NA	SALQEYTDTQY
TRBV28	10	TRBJ2-2	NA	ASRVFTGELF
TRBV18	17	TRBJ2-6	TRBD1	ASSPVSGTGSSGANVLT
TRBV6-2/TRBV6-3	12	TRBJ1-5	NA	ASSWGSGVQPQH
TRBV29-1	14	TRBJ2-5	NA	SVEDHWARDQETQY
TRBV5-1	14	TRBJ2-7	TRBD2	ASSLVLAGEGYEQY
TRBV19	11	TRBJ2-7	NA	ASSIPHVPEQY
TRBV28	16	TRBJ2-7	NA	ASRPYFLARGVSYEQY
TRBV7-9	12	TRBJ2-1	TRBD2	ASSDLGIGGEQF
TRBV6-5	15	TRBJ2-7	TRBD1	ASSSTTSGQQSYEQY
TRBV18	14	TRBJ1-3	NA	ASLGTGALQGNTIY
TRBV5-6	12	TRBJ1-2	NA	ASSLQRQNYGYT
TRBV5-1	13	TRBJ2-1	NA	ASSFAEGSYNEQF
TRBV7-2	13	TRBJ2-5	NA	ASSSLGAYQETQY
TRBV25-1	14	TRBJ2-2	NA	ASSRGSGLGSGELF
TRBV2	11	TRBJ1-5	TRBD1	ASMEQGGQPQH
TRBV10-3	12	TRBJ2-3	TRBD1	ATRQGEGTDTQY
TRBV19	15	TRBJ2-3	NA	ASSFHSRGRLSDTQY
TRBV12-3/TRBV12-4	11	TRBJ2-7	NA	ASSLGRRYEQY
TRBV28	12	TRBJ1-1	TRBD1	ASSWTGRNTEAF
TRBV9	11	TRBJ1-5	NA	ASSPREGQPQH
TRBV10-3	13	TRBJ1-6	NA	AISDGLGGVSPLH
TRBV7-2	16	TRBJ2-5	TRBD2	ASSLRGAGVFETETQY